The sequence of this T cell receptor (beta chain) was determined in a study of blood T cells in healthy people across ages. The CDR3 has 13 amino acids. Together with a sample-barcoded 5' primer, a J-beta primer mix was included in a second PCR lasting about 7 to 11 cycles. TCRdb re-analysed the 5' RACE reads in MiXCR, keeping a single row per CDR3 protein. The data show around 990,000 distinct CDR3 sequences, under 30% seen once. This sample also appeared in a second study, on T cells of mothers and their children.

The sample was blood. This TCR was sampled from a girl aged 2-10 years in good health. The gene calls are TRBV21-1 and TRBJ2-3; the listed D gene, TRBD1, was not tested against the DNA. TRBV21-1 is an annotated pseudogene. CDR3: CASNRHRGDTQYF. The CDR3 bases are TGTGCCAGCAACAGACATCGGGGGGATACGCAGTATTTT.